This T cell receptor (beta chain) was profiled in a study of Graves' ophthalmopathy and Graves' hyperthyroidism. General observations from the study: Blood also held most thyroid clonotypes expanded above 0.001 frequency. Built on 13 signatures, a model told ophthalmopathy apart from stable hyperthyroidism with about 85% sensitivity and 70% to 82% specificity.

Trimming pared 4 bases from V and 6 bases from J, leaving 19 bases between. The CDR3 length is 16 residues. From germline, CDR1 is ENHRY and CDR2 SYGVKD. Ophthalmopathy cases showed moderate-to-severe activity, scoring CAS ≥3 and NOSPECS ≥4, with duration under 3 months. A volume of 8.5 to 10 ml of fresh peripheral blood supplied the PBMCs. Worth noting for this clonotype: Its antigen is unidentified.

For repertoire sequencing, the TCR beta CDR3 regions were amplified from RNA transcripts. An initial RT-PCR round employing HTBI primers preceded a second-round multiplex PCR. MiXCR was run by TCRdb on the multiplex PCR reads, yielding one entry per CDR3 protein. This table holds hundreds of thousands of distinct CDR3 sequences, over 40% found once. The TCR originated in an adult man with Graves' ophthalmopathy. Sequencing was carried out using peripheral blood. The V gene is TRBV10-3, the J gene TRBJ1-5, with D maybe TRBD1 (5 bases). CDR3 nucleotide sequence: TGTGCCATCAGTGGTAAGGGGATGGGGAACACTCAGCCCCAGCATTTT. Translating it yields CAISGKGMGNTQPQHF.